This is a list of T cell receptor beta chains from one sample in a study of shared clonotypes between healthy human individuals. Using immunoSEQ multiplex PCR, the repertoire was profiled, and TCRdb retains in-frame clones only, with some absent. The sample lists millions of clones; just over 90% were seen once. Sequencing was carried out using naive CD4+ T cells sorted from blood. The receptors here all came from a young man in good health. The CDR3 runs from the conserved cysteine through the conserved F or W. D genes are given only for firm matches. Part of the rows lack a size; the others show once, few, many or a class for expanded clones.

j_call v_call clone_size d_call cdr3_nt cdr3_aa
TRBJ2-3 TRBV25-1 . TRBD2 TGTGCCAGCAGCCCGGGGGGGTTGGGCACAGATACGCAGTATTTT CASSPGGLGTDTQYF
TRBJ2-1 TRBV6-1 once . TGTGCCAGCAGTCGGGACTGGGTGAATGAGCAGTTCTTC CASSRDWVNEQFF
TRBJ2-3 TRBV5-1 . TRBD1 TGCGCCAGCAGCCAGGGACAGTATAGAACAGATACGCAGTATTTT CASSQGQYRTDTQYF
TRBJ2-7 TRBV18 . . TGTGCCAGCTCACCATTTACTCAGGCTGGTCACGAGCAGTACTTC CASSPFTQAGHEQYF
TRBJ1-5 TRBV30 few . TGTGCCTGGAGTGGAACGCGAGCAAGTCAGCCCCAGCATTTT CAWSGTRASQPQHF
TRBJ1-2 TRBV5-1 . TRBD1 TGCGCCAGCAGCTTGGACGGGACAGGGGGCTTTGGCTACACCTTC CASSLDGTGGFGYTF
TRBJ2-1 TRBV5-1 . TRBD1 TGCGCCAGCAGCTTGGAGGGGACAGGGTACAATGAGCAGTTCTTC CASSLEGTGYNEQFF
TRBJ2-7 TRBV6-5 . . TGTGCCAGCAGTTACAGCGAAGACAGGAACGAGCAGTACTTC CASSYSEDRNEQYF
TRBJ1-5 TRBV27 . . TGTGCCAGCAGTTTCGGGGGTCAGCCCCAGCATTTT CASSFGGQPQHF
TRBJ1-2 TRBV11-2 . TRBD1 TGTGCCAGCAGCTTACGGGGACAGGGGGCAGCAGGCTACACCTTC CASSLRGQGAAGYTF
TRBJ2-1 TRBV10-3 once . TGTGCCATCAGTGATTGGCAGGGTTTTGGCAATGAGCAGTTCTTC CAISDWQGFGNEQFF
TRBJ2-5 TRBV29-1 . . TGCAGCGTTGGACCCAGAGCAGAGACCCAGTACTTC CSVGPRAETQYF
TRBJ1-2 TRBV28 once . TGTGCCAGCAGCAGAGCGGGAATTAACTATGGCTACACCTTC CASSRAGINYGYTF
TRBJ1-1 TRBV5-1 . . TGCGCCAGCAGCTTAGGACAGCTCTTAACCATGAACACTGAAGCTTTCTTT CASSLGQLLTMNTEAFF
TRBJ2-7 TRBV6-5 . TRBD2 TGTGCCAGCAGTAGAGGACTAGGGTCCTACGAGCAGTACTTC CASSRGLGSYEQYF
TRBJ1-2 TRBV5-1 . . TGCGCCAGCAGCTTCGGGCCTTCCGGCGATCCTAACTATGGCTACACCTTC CASSFGPSGDPNYGYTF
TRBJ1-5 TRBV9 few TRBD1 TGTGCCAGCAGCGTAGGACAGGGGGATCAGCCCCAGCATTTT CASSVGQGDQPQHF
TRBJ1-4 TRBV6-5 . . TGTGCCAGCCGCCGGGGCTGGAGGGAAGAAAAACTGTTTTTT CASRRGWREEKLFF
TRBJ2-1 TRBV10-1 . TRBD2 TGCGCCAGCAGTGGAGGACTAGCGGGGAACAATGAGCAGTTCTTC CASSGGLAGNNEQFF
TRBJ2-1 TRBV18 . . TGTGCCAGCTCCCCCAGTCGGGACAATGAGCAGTTCTTC CASSPSRDNEQFF
TRBJ1-2 TRBV7-9 . TRBD1 TGTGCCAGCAGCTCCCCTCCCGGGACAGCGTTCGGCTACACCTTC CASSSPPGTAFGYTF
TRBJ2-4 TRBV7-2 once TRBD1 TGTGCCAGCACCAGGAGACAGGGGGTGGACATTCAGTACTTC CASTRRQGVDIQYF
TRBJ1-2 TRBV7-2 . . TGTGCCAGCAGCTTTGACGGCCTCGAGTATGGCTACACCTTC CASSFDGLEYGYTF